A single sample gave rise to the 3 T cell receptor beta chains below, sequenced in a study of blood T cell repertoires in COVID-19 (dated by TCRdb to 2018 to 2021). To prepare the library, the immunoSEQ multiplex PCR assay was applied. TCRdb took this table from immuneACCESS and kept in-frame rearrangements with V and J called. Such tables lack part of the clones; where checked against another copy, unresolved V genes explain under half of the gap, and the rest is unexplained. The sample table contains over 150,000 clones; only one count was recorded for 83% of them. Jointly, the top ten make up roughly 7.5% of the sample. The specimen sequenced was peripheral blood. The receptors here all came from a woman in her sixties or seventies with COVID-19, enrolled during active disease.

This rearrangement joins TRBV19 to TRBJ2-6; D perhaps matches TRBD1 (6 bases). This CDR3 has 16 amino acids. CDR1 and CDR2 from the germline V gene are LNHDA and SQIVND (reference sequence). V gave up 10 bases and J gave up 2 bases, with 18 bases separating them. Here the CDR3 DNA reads TGTGCCACCCGGCCCACAGGGCAAGCTGGGGCCAACGTCCTGACTTTC. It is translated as CATRPTGQAGANVLTF.

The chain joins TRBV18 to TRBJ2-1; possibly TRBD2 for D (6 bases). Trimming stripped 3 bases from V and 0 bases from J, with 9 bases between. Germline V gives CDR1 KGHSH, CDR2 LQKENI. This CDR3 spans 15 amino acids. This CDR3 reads CASSPGLVSYNEQFF. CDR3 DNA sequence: TGTGCCAGCTCACCGGGACTCGTCTCCTACAATGAGCAGTTCTTC. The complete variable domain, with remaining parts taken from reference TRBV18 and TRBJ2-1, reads NAGVMQNPRHLVRRRGQEARLRCSPMKGHSHVYWYRQLPEEGLKFMVYLQKENIIDESGMPKERFSAEFPKEGPSILRIQQVVRGDSAAYFCASSPGLVSYNEQFFGPGTRLTVL.

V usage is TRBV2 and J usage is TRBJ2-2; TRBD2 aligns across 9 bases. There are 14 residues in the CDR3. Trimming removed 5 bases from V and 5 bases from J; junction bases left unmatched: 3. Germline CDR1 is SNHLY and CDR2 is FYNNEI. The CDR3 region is CASSRLAVTGELFF. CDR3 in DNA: TGTGCCAGCAGTCGACTAGCGGTAACCGGGGAGCTGTTTTTT.